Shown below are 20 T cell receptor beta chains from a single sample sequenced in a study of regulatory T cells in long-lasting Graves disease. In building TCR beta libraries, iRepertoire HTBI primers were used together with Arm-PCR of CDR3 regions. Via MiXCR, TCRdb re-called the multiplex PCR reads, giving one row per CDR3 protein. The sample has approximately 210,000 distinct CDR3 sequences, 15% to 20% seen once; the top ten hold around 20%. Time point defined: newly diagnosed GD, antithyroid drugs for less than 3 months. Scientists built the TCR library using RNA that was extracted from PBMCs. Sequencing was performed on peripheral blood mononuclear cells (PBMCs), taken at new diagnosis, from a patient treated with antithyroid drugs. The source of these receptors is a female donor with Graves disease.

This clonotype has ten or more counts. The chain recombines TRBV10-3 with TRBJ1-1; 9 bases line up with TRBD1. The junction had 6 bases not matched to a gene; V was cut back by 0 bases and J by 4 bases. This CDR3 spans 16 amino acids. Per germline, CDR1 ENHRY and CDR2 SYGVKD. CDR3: CAISESAGTGSTEAFF. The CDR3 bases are TGTGCCATCAGTGAGTCGGCCGGGACAGGGAGCACTGAAGCTTTCTTT.

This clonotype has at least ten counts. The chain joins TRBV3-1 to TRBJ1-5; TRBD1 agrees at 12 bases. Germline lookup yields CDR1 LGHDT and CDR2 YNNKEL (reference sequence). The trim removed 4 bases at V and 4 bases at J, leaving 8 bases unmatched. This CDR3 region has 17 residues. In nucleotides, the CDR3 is TGTGCCAGCAGCCTCGGGACAGGGGGCGCACGGAATCAGCCCCAGCATTTT. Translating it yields CASSLGTGGARNQPQHF.

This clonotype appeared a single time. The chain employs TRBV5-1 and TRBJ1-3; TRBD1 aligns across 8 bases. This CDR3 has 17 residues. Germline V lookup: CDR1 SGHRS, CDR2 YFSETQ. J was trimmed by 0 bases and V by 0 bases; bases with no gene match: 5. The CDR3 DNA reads TGCGCCAGCAGCTTGGAGGGGACAGGCCTCTCTGGAAACACCATATATTTT. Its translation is CASSLEGTGLSGNTIYF.

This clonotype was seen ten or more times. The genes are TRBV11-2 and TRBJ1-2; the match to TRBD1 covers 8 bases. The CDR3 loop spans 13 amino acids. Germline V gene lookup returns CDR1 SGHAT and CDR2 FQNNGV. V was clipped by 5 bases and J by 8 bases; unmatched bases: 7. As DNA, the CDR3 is TGTGCCAGCAGCACAGGGGGGGGGAAGGGCTACACCTTC. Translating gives CASSTGGGKGYTF.

The CDR3, as DNA: TGTGCCAGCAGCTATAGGGTGGGTTGGGGCAAAGATACGCAGTATTTT. This encodes CASSYRVGWGKDTQYF. The chain joins TRBV7-8 to TRBJ2-3; a weak D match, TRBD1 (5 bases). The germline V gene encodes CDR1 SGHVS and CDR2 FQNEAQ. Trimming stripped 4 bases from V and 5 bases from J, with 19 bases between. The CDR3 has 16 residues.

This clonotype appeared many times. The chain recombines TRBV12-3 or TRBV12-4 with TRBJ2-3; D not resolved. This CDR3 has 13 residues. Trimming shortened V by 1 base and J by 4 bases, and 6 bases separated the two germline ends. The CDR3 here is CASSLGWADTQYF. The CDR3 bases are TGTGCCAGCAGTTTAGGTTGGGCAGATACGCAGTATTTT.

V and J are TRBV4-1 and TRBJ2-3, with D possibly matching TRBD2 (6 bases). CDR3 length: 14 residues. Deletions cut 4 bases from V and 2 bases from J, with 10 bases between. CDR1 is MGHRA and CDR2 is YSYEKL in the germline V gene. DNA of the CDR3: TGCGCCAGCAGCCTCCGGGAGTCCACAGATACGCAGTATTTT. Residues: CASSLRESTDTQYF.

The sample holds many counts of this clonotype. CDR3 in amino acids: CASSELWREDQETQYF. CDR3 DNA: TGCGCCAGCAGTGAGTTGTGGCGGGAGGACCAAGAGACCCAGTACTTC. J is TRBJ2-5 and V is TRBV10-2; TRBD2 aligns across 8 bases. V lost 1 base and J lost 0; bases outside the gene matches: 4. The CDR3 has 16 residues. CDR1 is WSHSY and CDR2 is SAAADI in the germline V gene.

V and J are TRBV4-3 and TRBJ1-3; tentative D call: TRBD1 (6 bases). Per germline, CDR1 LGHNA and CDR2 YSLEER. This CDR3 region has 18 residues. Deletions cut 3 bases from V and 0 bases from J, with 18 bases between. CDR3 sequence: CASSQTTRTANSGNTIYF. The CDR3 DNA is TGCGCCAGCAGCCAGACCACCAGGACAGCTAACTCTGGAAACACCATATATTTT.

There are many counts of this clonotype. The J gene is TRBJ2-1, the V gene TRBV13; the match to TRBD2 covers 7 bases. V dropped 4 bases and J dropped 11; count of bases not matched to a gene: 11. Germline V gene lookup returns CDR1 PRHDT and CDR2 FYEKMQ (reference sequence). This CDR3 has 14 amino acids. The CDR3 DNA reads TGTGCCAGCAGCTCATCTAGCGGCGATAGCAAGCAGTTCTTC. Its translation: CASSSSSGDSKQFF.

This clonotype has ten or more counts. CDR3 protein: CSARVPGQGQETQYF. CDR3 sequence (DNA): TGCAGTGCTAGAGTTCCGGGACAGGGGCAAGAGACCCAGTACTTC. The V gene is TRBV20-1, the J gene TRBJ2-5; TRBD1 matches at 10 bases. The germline gives CDR1 DFQATT, CDR2 SNEGSKA (reference sequence). Trimming took 1 base from V and 2 from J; bases not matched to a gene: 4. This CDR3 comprises 15 residues.

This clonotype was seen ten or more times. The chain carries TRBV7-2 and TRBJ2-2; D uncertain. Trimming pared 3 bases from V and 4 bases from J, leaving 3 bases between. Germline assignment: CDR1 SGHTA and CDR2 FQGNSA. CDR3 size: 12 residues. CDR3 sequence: CASSFLTGELFF. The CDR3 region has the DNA TGTGCCAGCAGCTTCCTCACCGGGGAGCTGTTTTTT.

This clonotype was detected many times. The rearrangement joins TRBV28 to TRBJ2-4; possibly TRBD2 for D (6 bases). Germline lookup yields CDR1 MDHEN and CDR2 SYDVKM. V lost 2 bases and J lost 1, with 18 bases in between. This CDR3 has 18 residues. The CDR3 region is CASSLVSWEGRAKNIQYF. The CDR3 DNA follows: TGTGCCAGCAGTTTAGTGAGTTGGGAAGGGAGGGCCAAAAACATTCAGTACTTC.

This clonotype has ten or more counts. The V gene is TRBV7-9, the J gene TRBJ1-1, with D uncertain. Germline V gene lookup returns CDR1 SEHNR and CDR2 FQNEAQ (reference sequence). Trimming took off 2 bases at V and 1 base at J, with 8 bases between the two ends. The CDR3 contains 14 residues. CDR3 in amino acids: CASSLYGPNTEAFF. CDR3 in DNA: TGTGCCAGCAGCTTATACGGCCCGAACACTGAAGCTTTCTTT.

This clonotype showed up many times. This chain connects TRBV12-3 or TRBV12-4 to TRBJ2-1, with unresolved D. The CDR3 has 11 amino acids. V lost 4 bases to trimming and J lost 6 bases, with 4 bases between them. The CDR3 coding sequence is TGTGCCAGCAGTTGGCTCAATGAGCAGTTCTTC. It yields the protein CASSWLNEQFF.

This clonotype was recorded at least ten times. The CDR3 region is CASSFGQQNTEAFF. CDR3 DNA sequence: TGTGCCAGCAGTTTTGGACAGCAGAACACTGAAGCTTTCTTT. This chain joins TRBV11-2 and TRBJ1-1; tentatively, D is TRBD1 (6 bases). Germline CDR1 is SGHAT and CDR2 is FQNNGV. The CDR3 is 14 amino acids. Trimming left V 6 bases short and J 1 base short, with 12 bases between.

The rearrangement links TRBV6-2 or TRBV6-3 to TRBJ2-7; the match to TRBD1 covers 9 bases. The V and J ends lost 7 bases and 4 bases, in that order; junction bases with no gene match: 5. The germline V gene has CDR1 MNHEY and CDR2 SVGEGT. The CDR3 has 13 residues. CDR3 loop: CASTRDRVYEQYF. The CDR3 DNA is TGTGCCAGCACCCGGGACAGGGTTTACGAGCAGTACTTC.

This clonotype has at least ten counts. The CDR3 DNA reads TGCGGGGGGGTCAAGCGTCAAGAGACCCAGTACTTC. The encoded protein is CGGVKRQETQYF. This chain connects TRBV20-1 to TRBJ2-5, with 7 bases matching TRBD2. There are 12 residues in the CDR3. Germline V gene sequence: CDR1 DFQATT, CDR2 SNEGSKA (reference sequence).

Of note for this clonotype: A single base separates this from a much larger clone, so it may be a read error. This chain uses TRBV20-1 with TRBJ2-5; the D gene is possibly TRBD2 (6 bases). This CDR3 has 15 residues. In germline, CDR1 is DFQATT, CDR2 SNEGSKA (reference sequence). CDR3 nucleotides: TGCAGTGCTAGAGAATTGGGTAGCGGCCAAGAGACCCTGTACTTC. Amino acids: CSARELGSGQETLYF.

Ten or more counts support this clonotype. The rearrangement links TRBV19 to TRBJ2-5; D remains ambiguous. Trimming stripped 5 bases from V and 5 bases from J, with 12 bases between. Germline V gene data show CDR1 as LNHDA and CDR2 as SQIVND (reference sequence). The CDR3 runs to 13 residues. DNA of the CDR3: TGTGCCAGTAGTCCCGCCAGCGTGGAGACCCAGTACTTC. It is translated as CASSPASVETQYF.